This T cell receptor beta chain was documented in a study of graft-versus-host responses after intestinal transplantation. Study-level background: The study gave all recipients anti-thymocyte globulin induction, then tacrolimus and steroids for approximately three years. Findings and limits, study-wide: Analysis identified GvH clones in recipient marrow, with some appearing first in ileum or blood. Allografts carried high graft-versus-host to host-versus-graft clonal ratios in patients having graft-donor T cell macrochimerism.

Generated by immunoSEQ multiplex PCR, the TCRdb table keeps only in-frame clones and is missing some. The sample lists about 80,000 clones, around 90% occurring once. This clone was detected once. Antigen unknown. The sequencing here drew on unstimulated CD4+ T cells sorted from spleen or lymph node cells, taken before intestinal transplant. The receptor was isolated from a human donor who received an intestinal transplant.

The chain's CDR3 is CASSPTGGFHNEQFF. The CDR3 coding sequence is TGTGCCAGCAGCCCGACCGGGGGGTTCCACAATGAGCAGTTCTTC. The gene calls are TRBV14 and TRBJ2-1, with 7 bases matching TRBD2. This CDR3 is built from 15 residues. V shed 4 bases and J 5 bases; nucleotides not matched to a gene: 8. Looked up from germline, CDR1 is SGHDN and CDR2 is FVKESK.